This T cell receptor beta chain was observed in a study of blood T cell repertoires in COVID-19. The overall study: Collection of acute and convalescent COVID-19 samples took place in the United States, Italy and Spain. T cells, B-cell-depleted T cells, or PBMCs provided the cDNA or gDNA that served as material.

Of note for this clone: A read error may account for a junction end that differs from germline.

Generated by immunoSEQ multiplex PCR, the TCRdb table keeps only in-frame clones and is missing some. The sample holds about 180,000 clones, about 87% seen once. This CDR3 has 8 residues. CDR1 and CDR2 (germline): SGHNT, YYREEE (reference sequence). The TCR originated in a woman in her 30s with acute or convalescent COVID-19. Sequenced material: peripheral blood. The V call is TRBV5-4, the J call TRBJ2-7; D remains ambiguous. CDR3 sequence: CASSPLKF. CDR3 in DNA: TGTGCCAGCAGCCCACTTAAGTTC.